Each of the 29 T cell receptor beta chains below was sequenced from the same sample in a study of blood T cell repertoires in COVID-19. Sequencing used immunoSEQ multiplex PCR; TCRdb keeps in-frame clones, though not all of them. This sample has approximately 190,000 clones, with 85% to 90% found just once. The sample taken for sequencing was peripheral blood. The source of these receptors is an elderly man with acute or convalescent COVID-19.

The chain has TRBV6-5 and TRBJ2-7, with a possible D match to TRBD1 (5 bases). The V gene's germline CDR1 is MNHEY and CDR2 SVGAGI. The V end lost 6 bases, the J end lost 0 bases, and 15 bases lay between the germline ends. This CDR3 is 15 amino acids long. Here the CDR3 reads CASRDDSANSYEQYF. DNA of the CDR3: TGTGCCAGCAGAGACGACAGCGCAAACTCCTACGAGCAGTACTTC.

The rearrangement links TRBV30 to TRBJ2-7; a possible D gene is TRBD1 (5 bases). This CDR3 comprises 13 residues. The germline V gene encodes CDR1 GTSNPN and CDR2 SVGIG (reference sequence). Trimming took off 2 bases at V and 5 bases at J, with 13 bases between the two ends. For the CDR3, the DNA is TGTGCCTGGAGTCCAGGGTACACGAACGAGCAGTACTTC. This gives the protein CAWSPGYTNEQYF.

The chain links TRBV28 to TRBJ1-5; 10 bases match TRBD1. The CDR3 is 14 amino acids. Looked up from germline, CDR1 is MDHEN and CDR2 is SYDVKM. Losses at the gene ends were 7 bases for V and 9 bases for J; bases not matched to a gene: 9. The CDR3 coding sequence is TGTGCCAGCACCCCTGACAGGGGGCATCGGCCCCAGCATTTT. Its translation: CASTPDRGHRPQHF.

The V and J genes are TRBV5-1 and TRBJ2-3, with a weak D call TRBD1 (6 bases). CDR1 is SGHRS, CDR2 YFSETQ, per germline. The CDR3 runs to 14 residues. The V end lost 4 bases, the J end lost 6 bases, and 15 bases lay between the germline ends. The DNA of the CDR3 is TGCGCCAGCAGCAGGCGGGCCCAGGGGGATACGCAGTATTTT. Protein sequence: CASSRRAQGDTQYF.

The CDR3 reads CASSSFRDRGAYEQYF. CDR3 in DNA: TGCGCCAGCAGCTCGTTCCGGGACAGGGGGGCCTACGAGCAGTACTTC. The chain links TRBV5-1 to TRBJ2-7, with 11 bases fitting TRBD1. There are 16 residues in the CDR3. The germline gives CDR1 SGHRS, CDR2 YFSETQ. With V trimmed by 3 bases and J by 2 bases, 7 bases remained unmatched.

The V call is TRBV10-3, the J call TRBJ2-1; 9 bases fit TRBD2. The CDR3 covers 16 residues. The J segment lost 9 bases and the V segment lost 7 bases, leaving 16 bases of the junction unmatched. Germline V CDR1 and CDR2: ENHRY, SYGVKD. The CDR3 sequence: CAITGGGSGSPGEQFF. DNA of the CDR3: TGTGCCATCACCGGGGGAGGTAGCGGGAGTCCTGGTGAGCAGTTCTTC.

The chain joins TRBV27 to TRBJ1-2, with 8 nucleotides matching TRBD1. The germline V gene has CDR1 MNHEY and CDR2 SMNVEV (reference sequence). V lost 10 bases to trimming and J lost 4 bases; unmatched junction nucleotides: 2. The CDR3 is made up of 11 amino acids. Here the CDR3 reads CATGTGYGYTF. The CDR3 DNA reads as TGTGCCACGGGGACAGGCTATGGCTACACCTTC.

This chain joins TRBV24-1 and TRBJ2-2; D may be TRBD2 (5 bases). Germline-derived CDR1 and CDR2 are KGHDR and SFDVKD. The CDR3 length is 13 residues. Trimming took off 10 bases at V and 2 bases at J, with 10 bases between the two ends. The CDR3 spells CATGGPNTGELFF. The CDR3 nucleotides read TGTGCCACTGGCGGGCCAAACACCGGGGAGCTGTTTTTT.

The chain links TRBV7-7 to TRBJ2-5; 8 positions match TRBD2. The CDR3 covers 14 residues. Trimming cost V 5 bases and J 0 bases; bases outside gene matches: 2. Per the germline V gene, CDR1 is SSHAT and CDR2 is FNYEAQ (reference sequence). The CDR3 spells CASSPGGYQETQYF. The CDR3 DNA reads TGTGCCAGCAGCCCGGGGGGGTACCAAGAGACCCAGTACTTC.

Only a few counts were recorded for this clone. The chain joins TRBV6-6 to TRBJ1-1, with TRBD1 matching over 9 bases. Germline CDR1 reads MNHNY; CDR2 reads SVGAGI (reference sequence). V shed 7 bases, J shed 8 bases, and the junction held 8 bases outside the gene matches. The CDR3 extends over 13 amino acids. The CDR3 sequence: CASNNRGRTEAFF. CDR3 nucleotide sequence: TGTGCCAGCAACAACAGGGGGCGAACCGAAGCTTTCTTT.

This clone was seen just once. The rearrangement uses TRBV19 and TRBJ2-4; the D gene is possibly TRBD1 (5 bases). Trimming shortened V by 5 bases and J by 1 base, and 15 bases separated the two germline ends. Looked up from germline, CDR1 is LNHDA and CDR2 is SQIVND (reference sequence). This CDR3 spans 16 amino acids. The CDR3 region has the DNA TGTGCCAGTAGTTCCCCAGGGTTTCGGGCCAAAAACATTCAGTACTTC. This gives the protein CASSSPGFRAKNIQYF. The whole variable domain, filled in from reference TRBV19 and TRBJ2-4, reads DGGITQSPKYLFRKEGQNVTLSCEQNLNHDAMYWYRQDPGQGLRLIYYSQIVNDFQKGDIAEGYSVSREKKESFPLTVTSAQKNPTAFYLCASSSPGFRAKNIQYFGAGTRLSVL.

This clone was detected a few times. This chain connects TRBV7-2 to TRBJ1-5; D ambiguous. The CDR3 sequence is 16 residues long. V lost 1 base, J lost 5 bases, and 15 bases lay in between. Germline values: CDR1 SGHTA, CDR2 FQGNSA. CDR3 nucleotide sequence: TGTGCCAGCAGCTTAGGAGGCGGCAGTTTCCATCAGCCCCAGCATTTT. Its translation: CASSLGGGSFHQPQHF. The entire variable domain, with the rest obtained from reference TRBV7-2 and TRBJ1-5, is as follows: GAGVSQSPSNKVTEKGKDVELRCDPISGHTALYWYRQSLGQGLEFLIYFQGNSAPDKSGLPSDRFSAERTGGSVSTLTIQRTQQEDSAVYLCASSLGGGSFHQPQHFGDGTRLSIL.

This clone showed up just a few times. V and J are TRBV4-2 and TRBJ1-5; 8 bases line up with TRBD1. The CDR3 length is 14 residues. V gave up 5 bases and J gave up 6 bases; unmatched junction bases: 6. Germline CDR1 LGHNA, CDR2 YNFKEQ. CDR3 sequence reads: CASSYGQGGQPQHF. CDR3 nucleotide sequence: TGTGCCAGCAGCTATGGACAGGGCGGTCAGCCCCAGCATTTT.

The chain recombines TRBV3-1 (or the pseudogene TRBV3-2) with TRBJ1-3, with TRBD1 as a possible D gene (5 bases). V was cut by 1 base and J by 0 bases, with 7 bases left in between. Per the germline V gene, CDR1 is LGHDT and CDR2 is YNNKEL (reference sequence). CDR3 length equals 15 residues. CDR3 sequence: CASSQGTFSGNTIYF. Written as DNA, the CDR3 is TGTGCCAGCAGCCAAGGGACATTCTCTGGAAACACCATATATTTT.

This clone was observed a few times. The J gene is TRBJ2-2, the V gene TRBV5-4; 7 positions match TRBD1. This CDR3 is 15 amino acids long. V lost 0 bases, J lost 6 bases, and 5 bases stayed unmatched. The germline V gene has CDR1 SGHNT and CDR2 YYREEE (reference sequence). The CDR3 DNA reads as TGTGCCAGCAGCTTGGGACAGGGAAGGGCCGGGGAGCTGTTTTTT. It specifies CASSLGQGRAGELFF.

V is TRBV7-2 and J is TRBJ2-2; D unclear. V was pared by 1 base and J by 6 bases, with 9 bases between. CDR3 length equals 14 residues. CDR1 is SGHTA, CDR2 FQGNSA, per germline. DNA for the CDR3: TGTGCCAGCAGCTTAGTCACTGCGGCCGGGGAGCTGTTTTTT. Protein product: CASSLVTAAGELFF. Filled out from reference TRBV7-2 and TRBJ2-2, the complete variable domain reads GAGVSQSPSNKVTEKGKDVELRCDPISGHTALYWYRQSLGQGLEFLIYFQGNSAPDKSGLPSDRFSAERTGGSVSTLTIQRTQQEDSAVYLCASSLVTAAGELFFGEGSRLTVL.

V and J are TRBV4-3 and TRBJ1-2; 9 positions match TRBD1. This CDR3 region has 15 residues. Trimming cost V 1 base and J 8 bases; bases outside gene matches: 8. The germline CDR1 and CDR2 sequences are LGHNA and YSLEER. This CDR3 is CASSQGDRVGYGYTF. CDR3 in DNA: TGCGCCAGCAGCCAAGGGGACAGGGTAGGATACGGCTACACCTTC.

V and J are TRBV28 and TRBJ1-1; D possibly corresponds to TRBD1 (6 bases). V lost 6 bases and J 2 bases, leaving 10 bases between the germline ends. Germline V CDR1 and CDR2: MDHEN, SYDVKM. The length of the CDR3 is 13 residues. CDR3 nucleotides: TGTGCCAGCAGGGAACAGGGTAACACTGAAGCTTTCTTT. Protein: CASREQGNTEAFF.

This clone was recorded once. CDR3 in amino acids: CSVDTSLDTQYF. CDR3 sequence (DNA): TGCAGCGTCGATACTAGTCTTGATACGCAGTATTTT. The V gene is TRBV29-1, the J gene TRBJ2-3; tentatively, D is TRBD2 (5 bases). This CDR3 has 12 amino acids. V dropped 6 bases and J dropped 6 bases, with 13 bases sitting between them. Germline loops: CDR1 SQVTM, CDR2 ANQGSEA.

V is TRBV27 and J is TRBJ1-2; 10 positions agree with TRBD1. The V gene end was trimmed by 6 bases and the J gene end by 0 bases; junction bases not matched to a gene: 7. CDR1 is MNHEY, CDR2 SMNVEV, per germline (reference sequence). The CDR3 has 16 residues. CDR3 DNA: TGTGCCAGCAGACCTGACAGGGGGCTATCTAACTATGGCTACACCTTC. Translating it yields CASRPDRGLSNYGYTF.

This chain joins TRBV6-5 and TRBJ2-3, with TRBD1 identical over 9 bases. The junction had 9 bases not matched to a gene; V was cut back by 10 bases and J by 4 bases. Germline CDR1 MNHEY, CDR2 SVGAGI. CDR3 length equals 14 residues. In DNA, the CDR3 is TGTGCCACCACCAGGGACAGGGACGCAGATACGCAGTATTTT. This translates into CATTRDRDADTQYF.

This rearrangement joins TRBV10-3 to TRBJ2-7; 9 positions match TRBD1. The CDR3 consists of 12 residues. With V trimmed by 11 bases and J by 5 bases, 7 bases remained unmatched. Germline assignment: CDR1 ENHRY and CDR2 SYGVKD. The CDR3 loop is CAARTGDHEQYV. The CDR3 nucleotides read TGTGCCGCAAGGACAGGGGACCACGAGCAGTACGTC.

The chain couples TRBV3-1 (or the pseudogene TRBV3-2) to TRBJ2-7; 7 bases are a match to TRBD1. This CDR3 comprises 15 residues. V lost 0 bases to trimming and J lost 1 base; unmatched junction nucleotides: 3. Per the germline V gene, CDR1 is LGHDT and CDR2 is YNNKEL (reference sequence). This CDR3 is CASSQEGGGSYEQYF. CDR3 bases: TGTGCCAGCAGCCAAGAAGGGGGCGGTTCCTACGAGCAGTACTTC.

V gene TRBV11-2 combines with J gene TRBJ2-7; TRBD2 aligns across 10 bases. With V trimmed by 4 bases and J by 0 bases, 3 bases remained unmatched. CDR1 SGHAT and CDR2 FQNNGV come from the germline V gene. The CDR3 totals 15 residues. The CDR3 loop reads CASSSRLAGSYEQYF. For the CDR3, the DNA is TGTGCCAGCAGCTCGAGACTAGCGGGCTCCTACGAGCAGTACTTC.

The V gene is TRBV6-4, the J gene TRBJ2-1; 7 nucleotides match TRBD1. After removal of 3 bases from V and 6 bases from J, the junction contained 8 bases not matched to a gene. CDR3 length: 15 residues. Germline CDR1 is MRHNA and CDR2 is SNTAGT. DNA of the CDR3: TGTGCCAGCAGTGAAGGGGGCGGCTCAGGCAATGAGCAGTTCTTC. As protein: CASSEGGGSGNEQFF.

V and J are TRBV30 and TRBJ2-3, with 9 positions matching TRBD1. Germline loops: CDR1 GTSNPN, CDR2 SVGIG (reference sequence). The CDR3 runs to 15 residues. Unmatched junction bases numbered 8, after V lost 3 bases and J lost 4 bases. CDR3 bases: TGTGCCTGGAGAACCACAGGGGGCCGGGCAGATACGCAGTATTTT. It encodes CAWRTTGGRADTQYF.

The chain has TRBV20-1 and TRBJ2-7, with D perhaps TRBD2 (5 bases). In germline, CDR1 is DFQATT, CDR2 SNEGSKA (reference sequence). The CDR3 is made up of 14 amino acids. The germline V and J ends were trimmed by 3 bases and 0 bases, with 12 bases remaining between them. The CDR3 nucleotides are TGCAGTGCTAGTCGGGGTGGGAACTCCTACGAGCAGTACTTC. Residues: CSASRGGNSYEQYF.

This chain joins TRBV27 and TRBJ2-1; D possibly corresponds to TRBD1 (8 bases). The CDR3 consists of 15 residues. CDR1 is MNHEY and CDR2 is SMNVEV in the germline V gene (reference sequence). Trimming removed 5 bases at V and 4 bases at J, with 15 bases between. CDR3 amino acids: CASSVYRGGYNEQFF. The CDR3 region has the DNA TGTGCCAGCAGTGTCTACAGGGGGGGATACAATGAGCAGTTCTTC.

The chain is built from TRBV6-1 and TRBJ2-1; the match to TRBD2 covers 8 bases. The J segment lost 3 bases and the V segment lost 2 bases, leaving 18 bases of the junction unmatched. CDR1 MNHNS and CDR2 SASEGT come from the germline V gene. This CDR3 has 20 amino acids. The CDR3 coding sequence is TGTGCCAGCAGTGAATTTGTCCAGGGGCGAGGCGGGAGGCTCTACAATGAGCAGTTCTTC. This translates into CASSEFVQGRGGRLYNEQFF.